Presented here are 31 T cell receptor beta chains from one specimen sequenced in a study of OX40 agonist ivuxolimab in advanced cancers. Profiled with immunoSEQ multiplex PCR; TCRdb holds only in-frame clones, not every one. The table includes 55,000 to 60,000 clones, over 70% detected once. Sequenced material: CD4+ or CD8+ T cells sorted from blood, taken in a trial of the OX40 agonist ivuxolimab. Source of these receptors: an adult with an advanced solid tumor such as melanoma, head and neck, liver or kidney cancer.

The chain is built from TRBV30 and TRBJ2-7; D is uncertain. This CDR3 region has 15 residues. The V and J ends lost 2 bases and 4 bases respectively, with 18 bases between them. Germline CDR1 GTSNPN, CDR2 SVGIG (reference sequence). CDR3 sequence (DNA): TGTGCCTGGAGTTACACGCCCCCTGGGGATTACGAGCAGTACTTC. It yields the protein CAWSYTPPGDYEQYF.

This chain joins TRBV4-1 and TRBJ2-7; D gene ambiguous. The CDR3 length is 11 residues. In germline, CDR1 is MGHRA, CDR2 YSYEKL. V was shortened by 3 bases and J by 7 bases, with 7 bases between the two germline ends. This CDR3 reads CASSQGWEQYF. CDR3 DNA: TGCGCCAGCAGCCAGGGGTGGGAGCAGTACTTC.

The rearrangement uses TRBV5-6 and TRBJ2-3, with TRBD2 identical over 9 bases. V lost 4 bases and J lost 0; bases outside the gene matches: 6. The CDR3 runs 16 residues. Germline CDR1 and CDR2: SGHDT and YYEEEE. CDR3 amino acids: CASSRLAGASTDTQYF. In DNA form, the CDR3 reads TGTGCCAGCAGCCGTTTAGCGGGAGCCAGCACAGATACGCAGTATTTT.

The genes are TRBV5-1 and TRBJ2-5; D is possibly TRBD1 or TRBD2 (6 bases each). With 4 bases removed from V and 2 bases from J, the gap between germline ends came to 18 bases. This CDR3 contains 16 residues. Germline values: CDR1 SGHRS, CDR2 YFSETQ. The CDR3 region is CASSRGGTGRQETQYF. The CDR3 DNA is TGCGCCAGCAGCAGAGGGGGGACGGGGCGACAAGAGACCCAGTACTTC. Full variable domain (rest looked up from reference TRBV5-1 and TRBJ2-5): KAGVTQTPRYLIKTRGQQVTLSCSPISGHRSVSWYQQTPGQGLQFLFEYFSETQRNKGNFPGRFSGRQFSNSRSEMNVSTLELGDSALYLCASSRGGTGRQETQYFGPGTRLLVL.

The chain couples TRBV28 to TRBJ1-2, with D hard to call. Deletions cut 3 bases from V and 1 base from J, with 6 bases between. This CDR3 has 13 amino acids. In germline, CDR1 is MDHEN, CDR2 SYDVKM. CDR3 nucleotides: TGTGCCAGCAGTTTGACATTTAACTATGGCTACACCTTC. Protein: CASSLTFNYGYTF.

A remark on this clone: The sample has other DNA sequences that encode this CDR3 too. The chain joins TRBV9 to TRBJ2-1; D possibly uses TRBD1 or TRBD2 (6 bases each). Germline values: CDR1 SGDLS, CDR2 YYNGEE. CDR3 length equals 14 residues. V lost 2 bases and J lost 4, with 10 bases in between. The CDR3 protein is CASSVGGLYNEQFF. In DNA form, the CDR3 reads TGTGCCAGCAGCGTGGGGGGCCTATACAATGAGCAGTTCTTC.

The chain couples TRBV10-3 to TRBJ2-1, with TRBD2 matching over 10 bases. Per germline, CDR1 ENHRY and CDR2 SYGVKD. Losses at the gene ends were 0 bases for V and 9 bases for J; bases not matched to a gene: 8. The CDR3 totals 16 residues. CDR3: CAISESGAGGIGEQFF. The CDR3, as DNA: TGTGCCATCAGTGAGTCTGGAGCGGGAGGGATTGGTGAGCAGTTCTTC.

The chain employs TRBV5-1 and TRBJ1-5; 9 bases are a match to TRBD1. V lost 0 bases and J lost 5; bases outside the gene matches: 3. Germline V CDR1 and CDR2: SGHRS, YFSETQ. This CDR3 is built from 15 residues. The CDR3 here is CASSLGGQGHQPQHF. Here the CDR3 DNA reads TGCGCCAGCAGCTTGGGGGGACAGGGTCATCAGCCCCAGCATTTT.

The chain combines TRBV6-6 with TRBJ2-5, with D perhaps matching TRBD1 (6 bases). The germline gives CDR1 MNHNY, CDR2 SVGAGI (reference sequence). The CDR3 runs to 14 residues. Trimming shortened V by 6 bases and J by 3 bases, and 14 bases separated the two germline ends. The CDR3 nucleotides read TGTGCCAGCAGGGGCGGACAGAACGAAGAGACCCAGTACTTC. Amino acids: CASRGGQNEETQYF.

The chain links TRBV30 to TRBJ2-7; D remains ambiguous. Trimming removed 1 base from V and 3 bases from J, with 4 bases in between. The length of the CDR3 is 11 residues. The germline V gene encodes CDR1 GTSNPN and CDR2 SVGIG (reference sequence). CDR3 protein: CAWSGSYEQYF. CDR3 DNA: TGTGCCTGGAGTGGGAGCTACGAGCAGTACTTC.

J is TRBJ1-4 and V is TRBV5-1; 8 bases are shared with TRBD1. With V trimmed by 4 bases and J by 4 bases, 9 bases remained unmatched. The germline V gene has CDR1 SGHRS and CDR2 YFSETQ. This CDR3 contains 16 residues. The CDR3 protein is CASSKIPGQVNEKLFF. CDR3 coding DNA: TGCGCCAGCAGCAAGATACCGGGACAGGTTAATGAAAAACTGTTTTTT.

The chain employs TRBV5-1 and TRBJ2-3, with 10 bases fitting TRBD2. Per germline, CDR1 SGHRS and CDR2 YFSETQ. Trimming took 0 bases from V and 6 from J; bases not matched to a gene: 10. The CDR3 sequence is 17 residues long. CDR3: CASSLVPSGSSVDTQYF. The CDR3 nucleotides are TGCGCCAGCAGCTTGGTCCCTAGCGGGAGTTCTGTGGATACGCAGTATTTT.

The CDR3 protein is CASSSSPGAGFSYEQYF. The CDR3, as DNA: TGTGCCAGTAGTAGCTCTCCTGGGGCAGGTTTCTCCTACGAGCAGTACTTC. The chain carries TRBV19 and TRBJ2-7; perhaps TRBD1 as D (5 bases). CDR1 and CDR2 from the germline V gene are LNHDA and SQIVND (reference sequence). Trimming stripped 4 bases from V and 0 bases from J, with 19 bases between. This CDR3 spans 17 amino acids.

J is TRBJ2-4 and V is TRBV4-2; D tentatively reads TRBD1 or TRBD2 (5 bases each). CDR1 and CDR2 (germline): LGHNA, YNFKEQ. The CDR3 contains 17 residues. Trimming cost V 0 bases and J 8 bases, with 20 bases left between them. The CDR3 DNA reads TGTGCCAGCAGCCAAGATCATCTGGGACCTCTGTTTGACATTCAGTACTTC. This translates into CASSQDHLGPLFDIQYF.

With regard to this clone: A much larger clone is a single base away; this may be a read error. Here the CDR3 DNA reads TGTGCCAGCAGTTTACCGAACACTGAAGCTTTCTTT. It is translated as CASSLPNTEAFF. V and J are TRBV28 and TRBJ1-1; D unresolved. CDR1 MDHEN and CDR2 SYDVKM come from the germline V gene. Between the trimmed V and J ends, which lost 2 bases and 1 base, there was a span of 2 bases. The CDR3 loop spans 12 amino acids.

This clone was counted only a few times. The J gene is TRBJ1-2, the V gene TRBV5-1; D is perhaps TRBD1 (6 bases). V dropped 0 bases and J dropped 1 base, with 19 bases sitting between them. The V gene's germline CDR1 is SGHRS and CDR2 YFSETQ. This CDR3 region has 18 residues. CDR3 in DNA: TGCGCCAGCAGCTTGGACCTTAACCGGGACAAAGATAACTATGGCTACACCTTC. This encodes CASSLDLNRDKDNYGYTF.

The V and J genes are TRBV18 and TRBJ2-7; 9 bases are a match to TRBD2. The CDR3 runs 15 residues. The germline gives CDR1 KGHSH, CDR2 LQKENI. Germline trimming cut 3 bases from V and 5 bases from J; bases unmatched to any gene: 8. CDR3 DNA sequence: TGTGCCAGCTCACCGATGCGGGAGGGCCGCCACGAGCAGTACTTC. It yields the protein CASSPMREGRHEQYF.

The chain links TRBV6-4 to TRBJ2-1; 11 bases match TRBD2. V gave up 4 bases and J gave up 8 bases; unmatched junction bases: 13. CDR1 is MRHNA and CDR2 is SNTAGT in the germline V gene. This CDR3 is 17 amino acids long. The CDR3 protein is CASSVSPTSGRVYEQFF. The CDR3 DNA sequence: TGTGCCAGCAGTGTTAGTCCTACTAGCGGGAGAGTCTATGAGCAGTTCTTC.

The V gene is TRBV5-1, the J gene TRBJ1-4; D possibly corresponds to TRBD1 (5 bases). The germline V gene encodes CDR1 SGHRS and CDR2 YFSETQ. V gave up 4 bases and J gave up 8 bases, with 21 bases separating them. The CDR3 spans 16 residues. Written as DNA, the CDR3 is TGCGCCAGCAGCACCGGACTCGGGGGTTTTTGGGAAAAACTGTTTTTT. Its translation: CASSTGLGGFWEKLFF.

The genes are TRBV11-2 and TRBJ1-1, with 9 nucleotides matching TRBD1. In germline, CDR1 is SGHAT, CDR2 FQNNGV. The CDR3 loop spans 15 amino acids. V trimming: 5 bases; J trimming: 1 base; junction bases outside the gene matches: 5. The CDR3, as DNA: TGTGCCAGCAGCCCTAGGACAGGGGAGAACACTGAAGCTTTCTTT. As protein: CASSPRTGENTEAFF.

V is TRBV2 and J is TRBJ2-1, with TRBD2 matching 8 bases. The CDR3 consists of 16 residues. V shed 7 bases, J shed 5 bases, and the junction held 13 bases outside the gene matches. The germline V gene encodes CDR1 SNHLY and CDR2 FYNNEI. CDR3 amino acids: CASTPGRGAVNNEQFF. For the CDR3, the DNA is TGTGCCAGCACCCCAGGGCGGGGGGCTGTGAACAATGAGCAGTTCTTC.

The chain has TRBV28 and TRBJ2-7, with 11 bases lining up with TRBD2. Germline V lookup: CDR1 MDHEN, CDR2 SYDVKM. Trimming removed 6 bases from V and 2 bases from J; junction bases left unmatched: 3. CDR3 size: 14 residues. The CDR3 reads CASRTTSGAYEQYF. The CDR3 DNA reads TGTGCCAGCAGGACGACTAGCGGGGCCTACGAGCAGTACTTC.

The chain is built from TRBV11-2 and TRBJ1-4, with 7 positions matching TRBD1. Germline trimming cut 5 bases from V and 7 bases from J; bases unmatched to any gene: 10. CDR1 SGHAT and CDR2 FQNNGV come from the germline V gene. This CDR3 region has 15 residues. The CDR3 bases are TGTGCCAGCAGCCAAGTGACAGGGTTGATTGAAAAACTGTTTTTT. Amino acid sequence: CASSQVTGLIEKLFF.

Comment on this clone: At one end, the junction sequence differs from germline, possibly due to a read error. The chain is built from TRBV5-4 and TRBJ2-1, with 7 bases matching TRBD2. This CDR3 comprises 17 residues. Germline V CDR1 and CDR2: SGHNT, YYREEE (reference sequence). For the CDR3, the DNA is TGTGCCAGCAGCCGGGCAGGGTCTAGCGGCCTCTACAGTGAGCAGTTCTTC. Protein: CASSRAGSSGLYSEQFF.

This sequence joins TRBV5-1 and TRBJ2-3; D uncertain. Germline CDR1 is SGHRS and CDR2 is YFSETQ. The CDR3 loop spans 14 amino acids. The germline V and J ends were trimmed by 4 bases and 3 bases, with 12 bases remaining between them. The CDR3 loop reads CASSPPDVTDTQYF. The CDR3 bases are TGCGCCAGCAGCCCTCCGGACGTTACAGATACGCAGTATTTT.

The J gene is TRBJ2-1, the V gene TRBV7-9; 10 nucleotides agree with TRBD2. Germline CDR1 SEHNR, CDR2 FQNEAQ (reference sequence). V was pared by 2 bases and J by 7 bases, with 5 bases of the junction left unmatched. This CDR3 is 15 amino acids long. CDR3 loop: CASSLITSGNNEQFF. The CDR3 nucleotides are TGTGCCAGCAGCTTAATCACTAGCGGGAATAATGAGCAGTTCTTC.

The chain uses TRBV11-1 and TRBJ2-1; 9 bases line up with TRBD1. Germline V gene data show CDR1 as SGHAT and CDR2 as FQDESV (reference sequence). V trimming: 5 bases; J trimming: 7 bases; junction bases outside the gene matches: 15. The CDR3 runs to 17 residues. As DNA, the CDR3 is TGTGCCAGCAGCCAGAGGGCCCGAGGGACAGGGATAAATGAGCAGTTCTTC. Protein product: CASSQRARGTGINEQFF. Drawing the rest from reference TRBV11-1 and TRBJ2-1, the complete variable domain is EAEVAQSPRYKITEKSQAVAFWCDPISGHATLYWYRQILGQGPELLVQFQDESVVDDSQLPKDRFSAERLKGVDSTLKIQPAELGDSAMYLCASSQRARGTGINEQFFGPGTRLTVL.

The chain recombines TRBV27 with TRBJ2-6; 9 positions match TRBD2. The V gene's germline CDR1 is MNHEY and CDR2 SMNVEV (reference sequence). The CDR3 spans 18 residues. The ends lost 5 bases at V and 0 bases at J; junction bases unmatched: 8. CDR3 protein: CASSPGLARSSGANVLTF. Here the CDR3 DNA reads TGTGCCAGCAGTCCCGGACTAGCGCGGAGCTCTGGGGCCAACGTCCTGACTTTC.

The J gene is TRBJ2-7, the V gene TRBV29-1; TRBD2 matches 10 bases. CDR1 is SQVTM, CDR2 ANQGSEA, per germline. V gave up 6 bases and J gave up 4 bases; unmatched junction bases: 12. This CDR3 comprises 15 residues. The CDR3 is CSVMKLAGKSYEQYF. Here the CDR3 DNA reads TGCAGCGTGATGAAACTAGCGGGAAAGAGTTACGAGCAGTACTTC.

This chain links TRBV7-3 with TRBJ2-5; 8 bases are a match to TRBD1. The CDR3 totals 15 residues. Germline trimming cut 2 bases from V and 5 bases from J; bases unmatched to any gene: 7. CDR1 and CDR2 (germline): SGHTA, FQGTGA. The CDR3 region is CASSLGRGLEETQYF. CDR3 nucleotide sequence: TGTGCCAGCAGCTTAGGCAGGGGGCTGGAGGAGACCCAGTACTTC.

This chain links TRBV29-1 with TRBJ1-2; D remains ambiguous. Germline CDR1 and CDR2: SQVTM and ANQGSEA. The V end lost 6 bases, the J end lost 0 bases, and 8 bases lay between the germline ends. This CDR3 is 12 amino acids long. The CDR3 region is CSVSGPNYGYTF. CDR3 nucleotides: TGCAGCGTGTCCGGGCCTAACTATGGCTACACCTTC.